This is a list of T cell receptor beta chains from one sample in a study of blood T cells in healthy people across ages. TCRdb re-derived calls from the 5' RACE reads in MiXCR, one entry per CDR3 protein. The sample has about 560,000 distinct CDR3 sequences, about 28% seen once. These data also formed part of another study, on T cells of mothers and their children.

The sequencing input was blood. The source is a boy between 2 and 10 years old in good health. Each CDR3 is given with its conserved first and last residue. D genes are given only for firm matches. Clone sizes are given selectively: once, few, many, or a class where the clone is expanded.

size	V	J	D	CDR3	DNA
NA	TRBV7-2	TRBJ2-2	NA	CASSPGPPRTGELFF	TGTGCCAGCAGCCCGGGACCCCCGCGGACCGGGGAGCTGTTTTTT
few	TRBV18	TRBJ2-5	NA	CANSPRRQETQYF	TGTGCCAACTCTCCTCGTAGGCAGGAGACCCAGTACTTC
few	TRBV12-3/TRBV12-4	TRBJ2-2	NA	CASTTAGEGTGELFF	TGTGCCAGCACGACGGCAGGGGAAGGCACCGGGGAGCTGTTTTTT
many	TRBV9	TRBJ2-1	TRBD1	CASSAGTVSYNEQFF	TGTGCCAGCAGCGCCGGGACAGTCTCCTACAATGAGCAGTTCTTC
few	TRBV7-2	TRBJ2-5	TRBD2	CASSPPGLAALQYF	TGTGCCAGCAGCCCCCCGGGGCTAGCGGCACTGCAGTACTTC
NA	TRBV9	TRBJ1-4	NA	CASSLRDRGEGEELFF	TGTGCCAGCAGCCTCCGGGACCGGGGGGAAGGTGAAGAACTGTTTTTT
NA	TRBV9	TRBJ2-5	NA	CASSAEPWGETQYF	TGTGCCAGCAGCGCTGAACCGTGGGGAGAGACCCAGTACTTC
few	TRBV9	TRBJ2-1	NA	CASSSRRAGAGNEQFF	TGTGCCAGCAGCTCGCGGCGGGCGGGGGCGGGGAATGAGCAGTTCTTC
few	TRBV9	TRBJ1-3	NA	CASSPRGGYSGNTIYF	TGTGCCAGCAGCCCCCGGGGGGGATACTCTGGAAACACCATATATTTT
many	TRBV7-3	TRBJ2-2	NA	CASSLSLGTGELFF	TGTGCCAGCAGCTTAAGTCTGGGCACCGGGGAGCTGTTTTTT
NA	TRBV5-1	TRBJ2-7	NA	CASRQPSSYEQYF	TGCGCCAGCAGACAGCCTAGCTCCTACGAGCAGTACTTC
NA	TRBV20-1	TRBJ2-1	NA	CSARDWIRGGPSYYNEQFF	TGCAGTGCTAGAGACTGGATTAGGGGGGGGCCTTCGTATTACAATGAGCAGTTCTTC
few	TRBV20-1	TRBJ1-2	NA	CSARDTGTSNYGYTF	TGCAGTGCTAGAGATACAGGGACCTCCAACTATGGCTACACCTTC
NA	TRBV10-3	TRBJ2-5	NA	CAISEIGEETQYF	TGTGCCATCAGTGAGATAGGGGAAGAGACCCAGTACTTC
few	TRBV7-8	TRBJ2-3	NA	CASSLADYTSTDTQYF	TGTGCCAGCAGCTTAGCCGACTATACAAGCACAGATACGCAGTATTTT
NA	TRBV10-3	TRBJ1-4	TRBD1	CAIRGDSSTNKKLFF	TGTGCCATCAGAGGGGACAGTTCAACTAATAAAAAACTGTTTTTT
NA	TRBV7-9	TRBJ2-6	NA	CASSVQGGYSGANVLTF	TGTGCCAGCAGCGTCCAGGGGGGCTACTCTGGGGCCAACGTCCTGACTTTC
NA	TRBV13	TRBJ1-1	NA	CASREGFSTGAFF	TGTGCCAGCAGGGAGGGGTTTTCCACTGGAGCTTTCTTT
NA	TRBV11-3	TRBJ2-1	TRBD2	CASSHGTTNEQFF	TGTGCCAGCAGCCACGGGACTACCAATGAGCAGTTCTTC
few	TRBV6-2/TRBV6-3	TRBJ2-3	NA	CASSPTDSTDTQYF	TGTGCCAGCAGCCCGACCGACAGCACAGATACGCAGTATTTT
few	TRBV4-1	TRBJ2-4	NA	CASSQMGVDIQYF	TGCGCCAGCAGCCAAATGGGAGTGGACATTCAGTACTTC
NA	TRBV12-3/TRBV12-4	TRBJ2-7	NA	CASSYDGGPVLYEQYF	TGTGCCAGCAGTTATGACGGAGGGCCAGTTCTCTACGAGCAGTACTTC
NA	TRBV19	TRBJ1-1	NA	CASSITGGGTEAFF	TGTGCCAGTAGTATAACCGGGGGCGGAACTGAAGCTTTCTTT
once	TRBV12-3/TRBV12-4	TRBJ1-4	NA	CASSLMRGAREKLFF	TGTGCCAGCAGCCTTATGAGGGGGGCTAGGGAAAAACTGTTTTTT
few	TRBV18	TRBJ2-5	TRBD2	CASSPLVFSGGYQETQYF	TGTGCCAGCTCACCCCTAGTGTTTAGCGGGGGTTACCAAGAGACCCAGTACTTC
few	TRBV29-1	TRBJ1-2	TRBD1	CSGGQAPRDGYTF	TGCAGCGGGGGACAGGCGCCCCGGGATGGCTACACCTTC